The clone carrying this T cell receptor (beta chain) appeared a single time. Its specificity is unknown. The protocol was immunoSEQ multiplex PCR, while the TCRdb copy is restricted to in-frame clones and leaves out a portion. The table lists about 77,000 clones, 85% of them singletons, with approximately 0.8% in the top ten. The data were obtained in a study of a mutant IDH1 vaccine in newly diagnosed glioma. In the study overall: Vaccine dosing followed radiotherapy by 4-6 weeks, or accompanied temozolomide cycles. A roughly 62% male, about 38% female split and a mean age of 40.4 years characterized treated patients. Before enrollment, patients got radiotherapy alone, temozolomide alone, or mostly the combination.

Time point in this sample: week 23, last vaccination. Every vaccination contained 300 ug of the mutant IDH1 20-mer peptide and was paired with topical imiquimod. New astrocytomas of WHO grade 3 or 4 that were IDH1-mutant and ATRX-lost were found in the donors. The clonotype was recovered from a woman aged 45-59 years with glioma. The sequencing used PBMCs, collected from a glioma patient whose treatment included an IDH1 peptide vaccine.

The CDR3 sequence: CASSPLAGVVEQYF. The CDR3 bases are TGCGCCAGCAGCCCCTTAGCGGGAGTCGTCGAGCAGTACTTC. The rearrangement links TRBV5-1 to TRBJ2-7, with 9 bases lining up with TRBD2. The CDR3 sequence is 14 residues long. V was clipped by 4 bases and J by 6 bases; unmatched bases: 8. CDR1 is SGHRS and CDR2 is YFSETQ in the germline V gene.